This T cell receptor (beta chain) originates from a study of cytomegalovirus exposure and HLA in healthy donors. General study findings and limits: In a later analysis, CMV-associated beta chains were mostly HLA-associated, it appeared. A later analysis revealed that TCR association rates differed between HLA loci, peaking at DRB1 and bottoming out at HLA-C.

Primers: 60 Vbeta forward and 13 Jbeta reverse. Sequenced by immunoSEQ multiplex PCR; TCRdb stores in-frame clones only, minus some. The data contain over 150,000 clones, around 77% of them singletons. A remark on this clone: Antigen: not known.

The TCR comes from a woman between 18 and 29 years old in good health and CMV-seronegative. The sequencing input was PBMCs.

CDR3 in amino acids: CASSPRAGRDEQYF. The CDR3 DNA is TGTGCCAGCAGTCCCAGAGCGGGGAGGGACGAGCAGTACTTC. The chain links TRBV6-5 to TRBJ2-7; 7 nucleotides match TRBD2. With 5 bases clipped from V and 5 bases from J, the junction kept 9 bases outside the gene matches. The germline V gene has CDR1 MNHEY and CDR2 SVGAGI. This CDR3 is 14 amino acids long.